The entry below describes one T cell receptor (beta chain). This entry is derived from a study of cytomegalovirus exposure and HLA in healthy donors. About the research overall: Earlier results showed 117 million unique TCR beta sequences derived from roughly 200 million T cells.

CDR1 is SGHRS and CDR2 is YFSETQ in the germline V gene. This CDR3 spans 14 amino acids. Between the trimmed V and J ends, which lost 0 bases and 6 bases, there was a span of 10 bases. The PCR contained 60 Vbeta and 13 Jbeta primers. Measured with immunoSEQ multiplex PCR; TCRdb has only the in-frame clones, and not every one. The table shows more than 150,000 clones, with over 70% occurring only once. Source material: PBMCs. This rearrangement joins TRBV5-1 to TRBJ2-1; no firm D call. The sequence derives from a man aged 45-65 years in good health and CMV-seropositive. CDR3 in DNA: TGCGCCAGCAGCTTGGGAGTAGGCGGCAATGAGCAGTTCTTC. Protein sequence: CASSLGVGGNEQFF.